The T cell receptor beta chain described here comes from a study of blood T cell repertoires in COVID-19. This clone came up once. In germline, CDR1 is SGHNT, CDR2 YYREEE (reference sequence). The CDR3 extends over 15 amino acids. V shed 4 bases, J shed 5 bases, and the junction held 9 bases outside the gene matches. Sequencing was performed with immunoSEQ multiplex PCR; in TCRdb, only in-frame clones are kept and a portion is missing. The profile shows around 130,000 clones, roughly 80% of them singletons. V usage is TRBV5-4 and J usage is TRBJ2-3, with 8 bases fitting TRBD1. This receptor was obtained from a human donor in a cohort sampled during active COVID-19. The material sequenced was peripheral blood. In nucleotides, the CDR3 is TGTGCCAGCAGCCGTCGGACAGGGTCGGGAGATACGCAGTATTTT. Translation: CASSRRTGSGDTQYF.